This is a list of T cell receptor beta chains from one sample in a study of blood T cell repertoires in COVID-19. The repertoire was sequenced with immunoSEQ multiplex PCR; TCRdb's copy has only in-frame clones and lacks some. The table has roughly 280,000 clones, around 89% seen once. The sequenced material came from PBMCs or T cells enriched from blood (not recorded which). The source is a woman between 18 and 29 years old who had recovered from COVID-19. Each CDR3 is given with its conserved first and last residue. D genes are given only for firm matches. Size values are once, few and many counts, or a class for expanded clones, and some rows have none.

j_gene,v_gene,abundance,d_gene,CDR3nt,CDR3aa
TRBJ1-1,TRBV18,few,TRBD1,TGTGCCAGCTCCGGGAACCAGGGGGTTGGCACTGAAGCTTTCTTT,CASSGNQGVGTEAFF
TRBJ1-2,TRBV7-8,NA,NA,TGTGCCAGCAGCTTAGTGGGGGGAGGCTTTAACTATGGCTACACCTTC,CASSLVGGGFNYGYTF
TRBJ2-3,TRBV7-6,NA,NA,TGTGCCAGCAGCGCCGGAGGAGGGGAGGATACGCAGTATTTT,CASSAGGGEDTQYF
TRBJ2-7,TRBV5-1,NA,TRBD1,TGCGCCAGCAGCCCGGACAGGCCGTCCTACGAGCAGTACTTC,CASSPDRPSYEQYF
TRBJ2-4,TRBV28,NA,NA,TGTGCCAGCTATCTGAGTGGCGGGGACATTCAGTACTTC,CASYLSGGDIQYF
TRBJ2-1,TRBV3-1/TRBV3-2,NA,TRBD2,TGTGCCAGCAGCCCGGGACTAGCGGGGGGTTTGGGTGAGCAGTTCTTC,CASSPGLAGGLGEQFF
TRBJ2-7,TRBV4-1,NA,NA,TGCGCCAGCAGCCAAGGATTTACAGGGATCTCCTACGAGCAGTACTTC,CASSQGFTGISYEQYF
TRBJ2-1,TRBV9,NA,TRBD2,TGTGCCAGCAACTTCACTAGCGGGGCCTACAATGAGCAGTTCTTC,CASNFTSGAYNEQFF
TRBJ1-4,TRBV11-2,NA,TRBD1,TGTGCCAGCAGCGTGGGACAGGGTATTCAGGAAAAACTGTTTTTT,CASSVGQGIQEKLFF
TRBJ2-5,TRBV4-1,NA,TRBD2,TGCGCCAGCAGCCTTATACTAGCGGGGGGCCAAGAGACCCAGTACTTC,CASSLILAGGQETQYF
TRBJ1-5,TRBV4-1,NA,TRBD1,TGCGCCAGCAGCGAACCGGACAGGGGTAATCAGCCCCAGCATTTT,CASSEPDRGNQPQHF
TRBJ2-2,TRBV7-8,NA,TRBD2,TGTGCCAGCAGCTTCGTGGAGCGGGGGGCTGGGGAGCTGTTTTTT,CASSFVERGAGELFF
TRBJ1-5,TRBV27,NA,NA,TGTGCCAGCAGTCTCTCGGGAGGGGCCGGTAATCAGCCCCAGCATTTT,CASSLSGGAGNQPQHF
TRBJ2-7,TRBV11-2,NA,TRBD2,TGTGCCAGCAGCTTATCACTAGCGGACTCCTACGAGCAGTACTTC,CASSLSLADSYEQYF
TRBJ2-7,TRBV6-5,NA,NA,TGTGCCAGCAGCCGACGGGGTAGACGGAGAAGCGAGCAGTACTTC,CASSRRGRRRSEQYF
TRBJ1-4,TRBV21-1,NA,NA,TGTGCCAGCAGCAAAGTCGCCGGGACAGGCCGCTTAAATGAAAAACTGTTTTTT,CASSKVAGTGRLNEKLFF
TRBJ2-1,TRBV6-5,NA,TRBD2,TGTGCCAGCAGTCCCACTAGCGGGGTCCACAATGAGCAGTTCTTC,CASSPTSGVHNEQFF
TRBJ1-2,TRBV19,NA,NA,TGTGCCAGTAGTTCCTTGAGAAACTATGGCTACACCTTC,CASSSLRNYGYTF
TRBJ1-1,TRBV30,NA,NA,TGTGCCTGGTCCAAGGGACTGGAGAACACTGAAGCTTTCTTT,CAWSKGLENTEAFF
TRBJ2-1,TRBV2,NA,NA,TGTGCCAGCAGCGGGAACCGGGAGCAGTTCTTC,CASSGNREQFF
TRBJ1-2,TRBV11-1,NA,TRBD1,TGTGCCAGCAGCTACGGGACAGGGGGTAGCGGCTACACCTTC,CASSYGTGGSGYTF
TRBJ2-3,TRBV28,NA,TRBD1,TGTGCCAGCACCCCCGGGGACAGGACTAGCACAGATACGCAGTATTTT,CASTPGDRTSTDTQYF
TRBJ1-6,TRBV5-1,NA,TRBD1,TGCGCCAGCAGCTCACGAACCGGGACAGAGAATTCACCCCTCCACTTT,CASSSRTGTENSPLHF
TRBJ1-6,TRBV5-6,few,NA,TGTGCCAGCAGGAAGTACCAGGGTATCGATAATTCACCCCTCCACTTT,CASRKYQGIDNSPLHF
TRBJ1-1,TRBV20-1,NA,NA,TGCAGTGCTAGGGAGGGACGGGGAGCTTTCTTT,CSAREGRGAFF
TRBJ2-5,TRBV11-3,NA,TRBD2,TGTGCCAGCAGCTCCGATGGTAGCGGGGTTGAGACCCAGTACTTC,CASSSDGSGVETQYF
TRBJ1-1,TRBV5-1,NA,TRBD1,TGCGCCAGCAGCCCCCGGGACAGGGCGGATGAAGCTTTCTTT,CASSPRDRADEAFF
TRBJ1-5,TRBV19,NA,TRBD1,TGTGCCACTACGGACAGGGGGCCCAATAGCAATCAGCCCCAGCATTTT,CATTDRGPNSNQPQHF
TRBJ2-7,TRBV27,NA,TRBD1,TGTGCCAGCAGTTCAACAGGGGGTTCCTACGAGCAGTACTTC,CASSSTGGSYEQYF
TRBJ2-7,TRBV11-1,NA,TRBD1,TGTGCCACTCGTGCCGGGACAGCCCATTCCTACGAGCAGTACTTC,CATRAGTAHSYEQYF
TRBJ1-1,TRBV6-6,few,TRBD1,TGTGCCAGCAGTCGAAGACCGGGACAGGGAAGAAACACTGAAGCTTTCTTT,CASSRRPGQGRNTEAFF
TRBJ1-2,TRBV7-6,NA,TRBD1,TGTGCCAGCAGCCAAAGGACAGGAAACTATGGCTACACCTTC,CASSQRTGNYGYTF
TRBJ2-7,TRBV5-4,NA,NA,TGTGCCAGCAGTCATGCGGCTAACTCCTACGAGCAGTACTTC,CASSHAANSYEQYF
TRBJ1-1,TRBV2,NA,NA,TGTGCCAGCAGTGAAGGACTCCAAGGGGGGGCACAAGCTTTCTTT,CASSEGLQGGAQAFF
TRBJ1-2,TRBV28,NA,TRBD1,TGTGCCAGCAGATGGCAGGGGGATCGAGGCTACACCTTC,CASRWQGDRGYTF
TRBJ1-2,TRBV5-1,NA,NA,TGCGCCAGCAGCTTGGCCAAAGAGTTCTATGGCTACACCTTC,CASSLAKEFYGYTF
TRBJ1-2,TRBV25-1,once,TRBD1,TGTGCCAGCAGTGAATATTTCGGGACAGGCCGGGATGGCTACACCTTC,CASSEYFGTGRDGYTF
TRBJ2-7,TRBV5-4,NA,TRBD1,TGTGCCAGCAGCGGAGGACAGGCCTACGAGCAGTACTTC,CASSGGQAYEQYF
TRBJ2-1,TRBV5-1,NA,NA,TGCGCCAGCAGCTTTCCCCGGGGTAGTGTCAATGAGCAGTTCTTC,CASSFPRGSVNEQFF
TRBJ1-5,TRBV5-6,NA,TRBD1,TGTGCCAGCAGCGGACAGGGGCTAGGGCCCCAGCATTTT,CASSGQGLGPQHF
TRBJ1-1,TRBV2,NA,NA,TGTGCCAGCAGGGAAGGGTCGGGTACTGAAGCTTTCTTT,CASREGSGTEAFF
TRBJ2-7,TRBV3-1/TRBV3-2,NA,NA,TGTGCCAGCAGCCACCTAGGAACTCTGGGCGAGCAGTACTTC,CASSHLGTLGEQYF
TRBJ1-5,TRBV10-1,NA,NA,TGCGCCAGCAGTGGTGCCAGGATGAAGGGGGGCAATCAGCCCCAGCATTTT,CASSGARMKGGNQPQHF
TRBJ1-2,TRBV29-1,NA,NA,TGCAGCGTCGATACTCTAGAGGGTAGGACTATAAACTATGGCTACACCTTC,CSVDTLEGRTINYGYTF
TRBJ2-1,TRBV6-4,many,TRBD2,TGTGCCAGCAGTGAAGGTAGCGGGGGGGCCGGTGAGCAGTTCTTC,CASSEGSGGAGEQFF
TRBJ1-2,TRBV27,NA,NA,TGTGCCAGCAGTCCCCATCTTCCCAGTCCAAACTATGGCTACACCTTC,CASSPHLPSPNYGYTF
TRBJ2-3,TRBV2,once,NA,TGTGCCAGCAGCGAGCGGGTGGTCACAGATACGCAGTATTTT,CASSERVVTDTQYF
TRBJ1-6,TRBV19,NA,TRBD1,TGTGCCAGTAGTATAATGGGACAGGGCCGAAATTCACCCCTCCACTTT,CASSIMGQGRNSPLHF
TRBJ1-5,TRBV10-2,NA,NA,TGCGCCAGCAGTGAGTCGGGGCGGAATCAGCCCCAGCATTTT,CASSESGRNQPQHF
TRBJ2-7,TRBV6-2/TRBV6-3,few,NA,TGTGCCAGCAGTTACCCCAACCCGGGGCAGTACTTC,CASSYPNPGQYF
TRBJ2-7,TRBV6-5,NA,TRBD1,TGTGCCAGCAGTTACGACAGGGTACGAAGCGAGCAGTACTTC,CASSYDRVRSEQYF
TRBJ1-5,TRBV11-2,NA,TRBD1,TGTGCCAGCAGCTTGGGGACAGGCGGTCAGCCCCAGCATTTT,CASSLGTGGQPQHF
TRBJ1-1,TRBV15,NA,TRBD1,TGTGCCACCAGCAGAGAGTGGGCAGGGGGGCACACTGAAGCTTTCTTT,CATSREWAGGHTEAFF
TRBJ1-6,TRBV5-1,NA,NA,TGCGCCAGCAGCCAAGACTTGACTGGTTCACCCCTCCACTTT,CASSQDLTGSPLHF
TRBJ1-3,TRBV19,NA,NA,TGTGCCAGTAGTATTTGGTCAGACTCTGGAAACACCATATATTTT,CASSIWSDSGNTIYF